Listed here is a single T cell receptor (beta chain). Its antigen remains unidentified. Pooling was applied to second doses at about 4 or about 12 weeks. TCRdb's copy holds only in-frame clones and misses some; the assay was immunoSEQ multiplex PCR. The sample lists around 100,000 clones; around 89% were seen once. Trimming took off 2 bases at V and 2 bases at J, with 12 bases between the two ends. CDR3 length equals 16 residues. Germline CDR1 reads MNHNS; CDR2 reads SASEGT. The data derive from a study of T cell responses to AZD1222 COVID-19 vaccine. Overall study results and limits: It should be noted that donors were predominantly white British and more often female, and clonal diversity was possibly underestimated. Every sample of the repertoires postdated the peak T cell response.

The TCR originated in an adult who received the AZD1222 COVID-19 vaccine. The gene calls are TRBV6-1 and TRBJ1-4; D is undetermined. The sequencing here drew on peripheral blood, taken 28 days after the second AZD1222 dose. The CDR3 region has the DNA TGTGCCAGCAGTGAAAGTCGGCAGGTCACTAATGAAAAACTGTTTTTT. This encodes CASSESRQVTNEKLFF.